This T cell receptor (beta chain) was found in a study of shared clonotypes between healthy human individuals. Generated by immunoSEQ multiplex PCR, the TCRdb table keeps only in-frame clones and is missing some. Here the sample spans 660,000 or so clones, about 95% being singletons. The CDR3 is 15 residues long. V lost 8 bases to trimming and J lost 3 bases; unmatched junction nucleotides: 10. Germline values: CDR1 MNHEY, CDR2 SMNVEV (reference sequence). Terminally differentiated effector memory CD45RA+ cells were left out of the naive CD8 fraction, which was CD45RO-negative and positively selected for CCR7.

V is TRBV27 and J is TRBJ1-2, with TRBD1 identical over 9 bases. Sequenced sample: naive CD8+ T cells sorted from blood. This receptor was identified in a woman in her thirties in good health. The CDR3 DNA follows: TGTGCCAGCTATTCTACAGGGGGCTTGGACTATGGCTACACCTTC. This codes for CASYSTGGLDYGYTF.